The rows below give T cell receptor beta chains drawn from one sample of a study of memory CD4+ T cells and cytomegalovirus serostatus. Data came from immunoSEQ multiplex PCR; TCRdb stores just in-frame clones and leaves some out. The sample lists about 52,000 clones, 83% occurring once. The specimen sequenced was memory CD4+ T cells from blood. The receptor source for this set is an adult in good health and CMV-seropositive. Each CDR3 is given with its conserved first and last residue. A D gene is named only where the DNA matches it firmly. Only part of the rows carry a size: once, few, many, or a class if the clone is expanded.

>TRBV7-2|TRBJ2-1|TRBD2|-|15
CASSSGTSGNNEQFF
TGTGCCAGCAGCTCCGGGACTAGCGGAAACAATGAGCAGTTCTTC
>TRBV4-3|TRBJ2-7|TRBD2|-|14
CASSQVGRAGEQYF
TGCGCCAGCAGCCAAGTCGGGAGGGCAGGCGAGCAGTACTTC
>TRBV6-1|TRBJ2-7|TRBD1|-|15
CASSPRDRGGYEQYF
TGTGCCAGCAGTCCCCGGGACAGGGGTGGGTACGAGCAGTACTTC
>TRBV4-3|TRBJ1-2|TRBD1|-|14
CASRLGQGNYGYTF
TGCGCCAGCAGACTGGGACAGGGGAACTATGGCTACACCTTC
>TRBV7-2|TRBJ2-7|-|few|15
CASSPPRAGTYEQYF
TGTGCCAGCAGCCCTCCACGGGCCGGGACCTACGAGCAGTACTTC
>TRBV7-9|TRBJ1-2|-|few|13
CASSLAGGYGYTF
TGTGCCAGCAGCTTAGCAGGGGGCTATGGCTACACCTTC
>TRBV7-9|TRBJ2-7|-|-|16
CASSSGVGGRPYEQYF
TGTGCCAGCAGCTCCGGTGTAGGAGGCCGGCCTTACGAGCAGTACTTC
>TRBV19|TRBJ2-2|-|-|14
CASSNRGNTGELFF
TGTGCCAGTAGTAATAGGGGAAACACCGGGGAGCTGTTTTTT
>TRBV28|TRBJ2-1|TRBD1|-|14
CASSRNRGINEQFF
TGTGCCAGCAGCCGTAACAGGGGAATCAATGAGCAGTTCTTC
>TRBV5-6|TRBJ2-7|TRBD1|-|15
CASSLGRQGYYEQYF
TGTGCCAGCAGCTTGGGGAGACAGGGATACTACGAGCAGTACTTC
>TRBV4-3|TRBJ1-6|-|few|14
CASSQDWGDSPLHF
TGCGCCAGCAGCCAAGATTGGGGTGATTCACCCCTCCACTTT
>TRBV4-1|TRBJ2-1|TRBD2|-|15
CASSRGLEFYNEQFF
TGCGCCAGCAGCCGTGGACTAGAGTTCTACAATGAGCAGTTCTTC
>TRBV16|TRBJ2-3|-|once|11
CASSPTDTQYF
TGTGCCAGCAGCCCAACAGATACGCAGTATTTT
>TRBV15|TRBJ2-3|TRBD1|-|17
CATSKGFGQGDGDTQYF
TGTGCCACCAGCAAAGGATTCGGACAGGGGGATGGGGATACGCAGTATTTT
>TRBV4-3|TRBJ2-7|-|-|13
CASSPSNGYEQYF
TGCGCCAGCAGCCCCTCCAATGGCTACGAGCAGTACTTC
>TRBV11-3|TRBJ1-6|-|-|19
CASSLDLGLRVPYNSPLHF
TGTGCCAGCAGCTTAGATCTCGGCCTCAGGGTCCCCTATAATTCACCCCTCCACTTT
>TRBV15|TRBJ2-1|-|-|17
CATSRASGVSSYNEQFF
TGTGCCACCAGCAGGGCCTCAGGGGTCAGCTCCTACAATGAGCAGTTCTTC
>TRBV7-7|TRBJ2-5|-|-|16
CASSLAVLGGQETQYF
TGTGCCAGCAGCTTAGCGGTTTTGGGTGGCCAAGAGACCCAGTACTTC
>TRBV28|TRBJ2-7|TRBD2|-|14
CASISNGRWNEQYF
TGTGCCAGCATTTCTAACGGGAGGTGGAACGAGCAGTACTTC
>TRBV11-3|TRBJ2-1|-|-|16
CASSRGAFDREDEQFF
TGTGCCAGCAGCCGAGGGGCTTTTGACAGGGAGGATGAGCAGTTCTTC
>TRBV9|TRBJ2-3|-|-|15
CASSVGALGKDTQYF
TGTGCCAGCAGCGTAGGAGCTCTAGGGAAAGATACGCAGTATTTT
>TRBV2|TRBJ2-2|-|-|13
CASTAWSGGELFF
TGTGCCAGCACCGCCTGGAGCGGCGGGGAGCTGTTTTTT
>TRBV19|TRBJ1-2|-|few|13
CASSLGANYGYTF
TGTGCCAGTAGTTTGGGGGCAAACTATGGCTACACCTTC
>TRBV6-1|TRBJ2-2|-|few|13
CASSGYRAGELFF
TGTGCCAGCAGTGGCTACAGGGCTGGGGAGCTGTTTTTT
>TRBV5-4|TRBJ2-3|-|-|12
CASSFSLDTQYF
TGTGCCAGCAGCTTTTCACTAGATACGCAGTATTTT
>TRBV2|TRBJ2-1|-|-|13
CASSVGGVSGQFF
TGTGCCAGCAGTGTAGGGGGGGTGTCTGGGCAGTTCTTC
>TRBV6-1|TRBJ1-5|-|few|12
CASSEESQPQHF
TGTGCCAGCAGTGAGGAGAGTCAGCCCCAGCATTTT
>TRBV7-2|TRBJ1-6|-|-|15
CASSFGSSYNSPLHF
TGTGCCAGCAGCTTCGGGAGCTCCTATAATTCACCCCTCCACTTT
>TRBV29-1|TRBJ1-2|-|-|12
CSVGTEIGGYTF
TGCAGCGTCGGGACGGAAATTGGTGGCTACACCTTC
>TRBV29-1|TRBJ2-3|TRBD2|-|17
CSAAKPTTSASTDTQYF
TGCAGCGCCGCCAAGCCCACTACTAGCGCTAGCACAGATACGCAGTATTTT
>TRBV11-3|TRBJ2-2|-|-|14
CASSPSVISGELFF
TGTGCCAGCAGCCCAAGTGTAATCTCCGGGGAGCTGTTTTTT
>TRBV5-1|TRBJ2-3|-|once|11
CASSSLHTQYF
TGCGCCAGCAGCTCCTTACATACGCAGTATTTT
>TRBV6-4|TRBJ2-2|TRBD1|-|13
CANPTGDTGELFF
TGTGCCAACCCTACAGGGGACACCGGGGAGCTGTTTTTT
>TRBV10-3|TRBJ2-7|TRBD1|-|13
CASTGTGGGEQYF
TGTGCCAGCACCGGGACAGGGGGCGGCGAGCAGTACTTC
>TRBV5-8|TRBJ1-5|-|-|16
CASSPPGAGRNQPQHF
TGTGCCAGCAGCCCGCCGGGTGCAGGGCGCAATCAGCCCCAGCATTTT
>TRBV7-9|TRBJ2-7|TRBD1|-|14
CASSVPGQGYEQYF
TGTGCCAGCAGCGTCCCGGGACAGGGCTACGAGCAGTACTTC
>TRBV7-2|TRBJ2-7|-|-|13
CASSLGTWGEQYF
TGTGCCAGCAGCTTAGGGACTTGGGGAGAGCAGTACTTC
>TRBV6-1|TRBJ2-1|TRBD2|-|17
CASSEGWEGHSYNEQFF
TGTGCCAGCAGTGAAGGATGGGAGGGGCACTCCTACAATGAGCAGTTCTTC
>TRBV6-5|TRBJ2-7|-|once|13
CASSYGASYEQYF
TGTGCCAGCAGTTATGGGGCCTCCTACGAGCAGTACTTC
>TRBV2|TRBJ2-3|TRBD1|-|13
CASLGQGWDTQYF
TGTGCCAGCCTCGGACAGGGGTGGGATACGCAGTATTTT
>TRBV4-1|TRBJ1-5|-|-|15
CASTVTPLSNQPQHF
TGCGCCAGCACTGTGACACCCTTGAGCAATCAGCCCCAGCATTTT
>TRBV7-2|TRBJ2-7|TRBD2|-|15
CASSLEAGVQMEQYF
TGTGCCAGCAGCTTAGAAGCGGGGGTCCAAATGGAGCAGTACTTC
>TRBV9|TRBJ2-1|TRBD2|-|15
CASSVATLADNEQFF
TGTGCCAGCAGCGTAGCGACACTAGCGGACAATGAGCAGTTCTTC
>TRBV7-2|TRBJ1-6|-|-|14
CASSLGADNSPLHF
TGTGCCAGCAGCCTGGGGGCTGATAATTCACCCCTCCACTTT